The entry below describes one T cell receptor beta chain. The antigen it recognizes is unknown. Base qualities are not at hand, and no much larger clone is one base apart. This entry comes from a study of breast tumors, draining lymph nodes, adjacent tissues (dated by TCRdb to the mid-2010s). Describing the broader study: In breast cancer patients, the study compared the TCR beta repertoires of tumor, adjacent nontumor tissue and axillary lymph nodes. In human breast cancer, the study set out to evaluate how tumor, surrounding tissue and draining lymph node repertoires relate to one another and whether T cells may move between these sites.

Sequencing was carried out with an Illumina HiSeq 2000. Multiplex PCR amplification was used to build the TCR beta chain libraries. The amplified TCR beta chain products were analyzed by high-throughput sequencing. TCRdb applied fastp at Q25 and MiXCR to the public reads, then kept only in-frame beta chains. Each CDR3 protein gets just one entry, which takes the most common genes and DNA from the rows behind it. In this sample the table shows 200,000 to 250,000 distinct CDR3 sequences, 32% of which occur a single time. The ten largest clonotypes hold around 1.5% of the sample. The V end gives up 5 bases and the J end 11 bases, leaving 19 bases in the junction not matched to a gene. CDR1 and CDR2, looked up from the germline V gene (reference sequence), are SEHNR and FQNEAQ. The CDR3 runs 18 residues from the cysteine to the phenylalanine. The DNA shown is the 54-base CDR3, in frame from base 1. Findings and caveats that apply to the study as a whole: Tumors showed preferential V and J gene usage, and their T-cell repertoire diversity fell below that of lymph nodes yet above that of nontumor tissue. Tumor and nontumor tissue repertoires were significantly more similar in luminal-like than in basal-like breast cancer. The data were judged consistent with most tumor T cells deriving from the lymph node and then expanding within tumor tissue. Rather than being directly demonstrated, the conclusion that tumor T cells originate in lymph nodes was presented as consistent with a hypothesis.

The lymph node samples were taken from the axillary draining lymph nodes of breast cancer patients. The chain was built from TRBV7-9 and TRBJ2-6; 9 junctional bases match TRBD1. This TCR was recovered from a female donor with breast cancer. Some clones in this sample may be carry-over from other donors' samples. The sample comprised axillary lymph node tissue. The CDR3 reads CASSKETGGSSGAHVLTF. DNA sequence: TGTGCCAGCAGCAAAGAGACAGGGGGTAGCTCTGGGGCACACGTCCTGACTTTC.